This paragraph reports one TCR beta chain. The entry originates in a study of T cells in Graves' hyperthyroidism and ophthalmopathy. Study information: Peripheral blood samples were taken at initial diagnosis, prior to any treatment.

RNA transcripts served as the template for amplifying TCR beta CDR3 regions. The HTBI primer set drove a first-round RT-PCR of the TCR CDR3. In TCRdb, the multiplex PCR reads were re-called with MiXCR into one record per CDR3 protein. The repertoire includes roughly 800,000 distinct CDR3 sequences, 38% of them detected once, and approximately 8.7% sits in the top ten. CDR3 size: 15 residues. J gave up 5 bases and V 3 bases, and 11 bases lay outside the gene matches. Germline-derived CDR1 and CDR2 are DFQATT and SNEGSKA (reference sequence). Absence of ophthalmopathy progression within 18 months defined stable Graves' hyperthyroidism.

The gene calls are TRBV20-1 and TRBJ2-7, with TRBD2 matching over 9 bases. The clonotype originates from a man aged 18 to 30 with Graves' hyperthyroidism. Sample: blood. This chain's CDR3 is CSARTYSGSDDEQYF. DNA of the CDR3: TGCAGTGCTAGGACATATAGCGGGAGTGACGACGAGCAGTACTTC.